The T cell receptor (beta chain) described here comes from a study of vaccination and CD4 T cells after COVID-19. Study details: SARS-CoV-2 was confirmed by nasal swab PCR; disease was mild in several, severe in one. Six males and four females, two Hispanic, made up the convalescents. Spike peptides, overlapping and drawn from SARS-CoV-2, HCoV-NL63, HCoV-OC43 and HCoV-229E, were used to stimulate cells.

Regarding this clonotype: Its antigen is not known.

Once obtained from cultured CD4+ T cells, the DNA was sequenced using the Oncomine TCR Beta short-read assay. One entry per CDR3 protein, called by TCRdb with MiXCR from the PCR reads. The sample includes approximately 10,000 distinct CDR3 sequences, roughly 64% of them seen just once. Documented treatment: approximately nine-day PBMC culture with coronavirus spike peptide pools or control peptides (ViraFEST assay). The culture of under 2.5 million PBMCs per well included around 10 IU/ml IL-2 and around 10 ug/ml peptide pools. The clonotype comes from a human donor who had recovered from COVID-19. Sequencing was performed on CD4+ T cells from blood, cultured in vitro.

In DNA form, the CDR3 reads TGTGCCTGGAGTAGGGGGCAGCGGGGTAGCACAGATACGCAGTATTTT. As protein: CAWSRGQRGSTDTQYF. This chain uses TRBV30 with TRBJ2-3; either TRBD1 or TRBD2 may supply D (7 bases each). The CDR3 totals 16 residues. V shed 2 bases and J shed 0 bases, with 15 bases lying between them. CDR1 is GTSNPN and CDR2 is SVGIG in the germline V gene (reference sequence).